The T cell receptor (beta chain) under discussion was sequenced for a study of OX40 agonist ivuxolimab in advanced cancers. Study overall: All patients had ivuxolimab intravenously every 2 weeks at 0.01 to 10 mg/kg. Study outcomes and limitations: The study found among the lowest clonal expansion in partial responders at 0.1-3.0 mg/kg.

With regard to this clone: Its antigen remains unidentified.

The CDR3 contains 14 residues. Germline CDR1 and CDR2: SQVTM and ANQGSEA. Trimming removed 4 bases from V and 1 base from J, with 14 bases in between. Sequencing used immunoSEQ multiplex PCR; TCRdb keeps in-frame clones, though not all of them. The sample consists of roughly 76,000 clones, 90% to 95% of them appearing once. Patients with autoimmune history or systemic immunosuppression were excluded. The sample in question was CD4+ or CD8+ T cells sorted from blood, obtained in a trial of the OX40 agonist ivuxolimab. The receptor's source is an adult with an advanced solid tumor such as melanoma, head and neck, liver or kidney cancer. The chain employs TRBV29-1 and TRBJ2-7; D gene uncertain. The CDR3 is CSVARVVPSYEQYF. The CDR3 DNA follows: TGCAGCGTTGCCCGGGTCGTTCCTTCCTACGAGCAGTACTTC.